The rows below give T cell receptor beta chains drawn from one sample of a study of shared T cell receptors in the human thymus. This table comes from immunoSEQ multiplex PCR, and its TCRdb copy is limited to in-frame clones, with some not included. The sample gives hundreds of thousands of clones, 80% to 90% of which show up once; around 0.0094% is in the top ten. This sample was also put to use in a study of human thymus T cells.

The sequencing sample was made of thymocytes. All receptors derive from a girl under three years old with a congenital heart defect. Each CDR3 is given with its conserved first and last residue. D genes are given only for firm matches. Size is omitted from some rows. Given values are once, few, many or a class for expanded clones.

CDR3 length | J gene | clone size | V gene | D gene | CDR3 protein | CDR3 DNA
13 | TRBJ1-2 | NA | TRBV29-1 | NA | CSVAGQPTHGYTF | TGCAGCGTGGCTGGACAGCCAACACATGGCTACACCTTC
16 | TRBJ2-2 | NA | TRBV28 | NA | CASSFPTPSLGGELFF | TGTGCCAGCAGTTTCCCGACCCCTAGCCTTGGCGGGGAGCTGTTTTTT
15 | TRBJ2-7 | NA | TRBV2 | TRBD1 | CASSATGGTGVEQYF | TGTGCCAGCAGTGCAACCGGCGGGACAGGGGTCGAGCAGTACTTC
17 | TRBJ2-7 | NA | TRBV2 | TRBD1 | CASRQGTATVSIYEQYF | TGTGCCAGCAGACAAGGGACAGCCACCGTCTCAATCTACGAGCAGTACTTC
15 | TRBJ1-1 | NA | TRBV5-1 | NA | CASSLARRGNTEAFF | TGCGCCAGCAGCTTGGCAAGGAGGGGGAACACTGAAGCTTTCTTT
14 | TRBJ1-5 | NA | TRBV2 | NA | CASSDGRGSQPQHF | TGTGCCAGCAGTGACGGGAGGGGATCACAGCCCCAGCATTTT
12 | TRBJ2-7 | NA | TRBV29-1 | NA | CSVAGGAYEQYF | TGCAGCGTGGCAGGAGGAGCCTACGAGCAGTACTTC
16 | TRBJ2-1 | NA | TRBV6-5 | TRBD2 | CASSYSHGTRGNEQFF | TGTGCCAGCAGTTACTCTCACGGGACTAGAGGCAATGAGCAGTTCTTC
15 | TRBJ2-3 | NA | TRBV19 | TRBD1 | CASSIETGGTDTQYF | TGTGCCAGTAGTATTGAGACAGGGGGGACAGATACGCAGTATTTT
17 | TRBJ1-2 | NA | TRBV2 | NA | CASSDRGRSSGRYGYTF | TGTGCCAGCAGTGACCGAGGACGCTCATCCGGGAGGTATGGCTACACCTTC
17 | TRBJ1-2 | few | TRBV28 | TRBD1 | CASSFNVVGQGNEGYTF | TGTGCCAGCAGTTTTAATGTGGTGGGACAGGGGAATGAGGGCTACACCTTC
14 | TRBJ2-7 | NA | TRBV6-6 | TRBD1 | CASSYTGERYEQYF | TGTGCCAGCAGTTATACAGGGGAAAGGTACGAGCAGTACTTC
18 | TRBJ2-7 | once | TRBV6-4 | NA | CASSDYEGGGRGPYEQYF | TGTGCCAGCAGTGACTACGAGGGAGGAGGGCGGGGGCCCTACGAGCAGTACTTC
15 | TRBJ2-3 | NA | TRBV5-1 | NA | CASSLVGSFSGTQYF | TGCGCCAGCAGCTTGGTGGGTAGCTTTAGTGGTACGCAGTATTTT
15 | TRBJ2-2 | NA | TRBV5-1 | TRBD1 | CASSRHRGRGGELFF | TGCGCCAGCAGCCGACACAGGGGGCGAGGCGGGGAGCTGTTTTTT
14 | TRBJ1-4 | NA | TRBV28 | NA | CASSYMGRNEKLFF | TGTGCCAGCAGTTACATGGGGAGAAATGAAAAACTGTTTTTT
15 | TRBJ1-1 | NA | TRBV27 | NA | CASSPLVGGGTEAFF | TGTGCCAGCAGTCCCCTAGTGGGGGGAGGAACTGAAGCTTTCTTT
15 | TRBJ1-4 | NA | TRBV5-1 | NA | CASSLGPPFNEKLFF | TGCGCCAGCAGCTTGGGGCCTCCCTTTAATGAAAAACTGTTTTTT
17 | TRBJ1-2 | NA | TRBV15 | NA | CATSRGFPGQRWYGYTF | TGTGCCACCAGCAGGGGATTCCCGGGACAACGCTGGTATGGCTACACCTTC